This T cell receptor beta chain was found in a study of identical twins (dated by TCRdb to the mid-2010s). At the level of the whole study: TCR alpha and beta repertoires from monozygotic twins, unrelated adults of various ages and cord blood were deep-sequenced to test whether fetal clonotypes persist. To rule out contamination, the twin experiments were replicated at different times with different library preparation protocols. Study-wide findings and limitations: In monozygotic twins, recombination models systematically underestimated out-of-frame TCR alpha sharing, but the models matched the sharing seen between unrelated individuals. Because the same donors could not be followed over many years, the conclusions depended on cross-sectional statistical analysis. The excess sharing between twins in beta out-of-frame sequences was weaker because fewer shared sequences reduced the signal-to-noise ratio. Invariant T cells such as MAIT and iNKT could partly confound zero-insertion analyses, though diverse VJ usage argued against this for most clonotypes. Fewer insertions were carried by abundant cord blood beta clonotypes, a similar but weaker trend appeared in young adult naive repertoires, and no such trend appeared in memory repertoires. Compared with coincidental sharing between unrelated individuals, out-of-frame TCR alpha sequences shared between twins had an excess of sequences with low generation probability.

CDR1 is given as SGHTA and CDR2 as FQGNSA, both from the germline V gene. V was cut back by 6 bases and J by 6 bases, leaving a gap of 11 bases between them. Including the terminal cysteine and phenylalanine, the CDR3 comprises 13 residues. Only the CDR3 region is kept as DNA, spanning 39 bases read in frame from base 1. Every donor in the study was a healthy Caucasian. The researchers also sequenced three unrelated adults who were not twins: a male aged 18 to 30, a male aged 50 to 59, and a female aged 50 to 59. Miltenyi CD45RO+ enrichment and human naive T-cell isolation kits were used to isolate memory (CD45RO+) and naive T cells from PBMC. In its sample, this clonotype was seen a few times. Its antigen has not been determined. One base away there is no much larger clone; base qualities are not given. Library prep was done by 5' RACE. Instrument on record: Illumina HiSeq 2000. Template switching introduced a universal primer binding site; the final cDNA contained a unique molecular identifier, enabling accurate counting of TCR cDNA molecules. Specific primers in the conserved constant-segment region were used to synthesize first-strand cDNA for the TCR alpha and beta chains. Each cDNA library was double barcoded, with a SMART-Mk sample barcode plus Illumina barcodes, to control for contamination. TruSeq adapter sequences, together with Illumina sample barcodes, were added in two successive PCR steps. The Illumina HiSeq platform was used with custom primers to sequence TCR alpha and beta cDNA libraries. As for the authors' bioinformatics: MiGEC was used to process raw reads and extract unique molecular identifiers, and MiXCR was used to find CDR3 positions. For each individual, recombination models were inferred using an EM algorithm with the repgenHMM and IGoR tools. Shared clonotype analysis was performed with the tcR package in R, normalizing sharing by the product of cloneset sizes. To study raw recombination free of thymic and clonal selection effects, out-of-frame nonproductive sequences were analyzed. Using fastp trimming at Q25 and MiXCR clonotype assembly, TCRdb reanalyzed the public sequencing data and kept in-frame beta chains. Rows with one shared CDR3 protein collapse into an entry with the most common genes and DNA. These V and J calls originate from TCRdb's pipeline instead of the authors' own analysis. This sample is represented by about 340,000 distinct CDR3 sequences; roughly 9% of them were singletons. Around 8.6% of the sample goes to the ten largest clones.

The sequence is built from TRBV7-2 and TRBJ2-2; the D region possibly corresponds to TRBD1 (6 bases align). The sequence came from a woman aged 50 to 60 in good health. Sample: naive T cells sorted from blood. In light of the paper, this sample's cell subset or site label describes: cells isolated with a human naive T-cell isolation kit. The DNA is TGTGCCAGCAGTTCACAGGGAGCCGGGGAGCTGTTTTTT. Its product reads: CASSSQGAGELFF.